A single sample is the source of the 6 T cell receptor beta chains below, sequenced in a study of blood T cell repertoires in COVID-19. Clones were read by immunoSEQ multiplex PCR, and TCRdb kept only the in-frame ones, dropping some. The table lists hundreds of thousands of clones, 87% of them singletons, with around 5.8% in the top ten. Input material: PBMCs or T cells enriched from blood (not recorded which). These TCRs come from a woman aged 40 to 55 who had recovered from COVID-19.

The table lists this clone with a few counts. V gene TRBV4-2 combines with J gene TRBJ2-1, with TRBD2 identical over 7 bases. Germline CDR1 reads LGHNA; CDR2 reads YNFKEQ. The CDR3 is made up of 16 amino acids. Unmatched junction bases numbered 12, after V lost 0 bases and J lost 10 bases. CDR3 coding DNA: TGTGCCAGCAGCCAAGATCGGAGCGGGGTCCGGCGGGAGCAGTTCTTC. This codes for CASSQDRSGVRREQFF.

The chain employs TRBV6-5 and TRBJ1-2, with 9 bases lining up with TRBD1. The length of the CDR3 is 15 residues. V shed 0 bases and J 8 bases; nucleotides not matched to a gene: 7. In germline, CDR1 is MNHEY, CDR2 SVGAGI. The CDR3, as DNA: TGTGCCAGCAGTTACTCGACGGGGGGACAGGGAGGCTACACCTTC. Protein sequence: CASSYSTGGQGGYTF.

This chain connects TRBV7-2 to TRBJ1-5; D unclear. The V and J ends lost 4 bases and 2 bases respectively, with 9 bases between them. The CDR3 covers 14 residues. Germline V gene lookup returns CDR1 SGHTA and CDR2 FQGNSA. The CDR3 loop is CASSSSAGNQPQHF. CDR3 nucleotides: TGTGCCAGCAGCTCCTCCGCAGGCAATCAGCCCCAGCATTTT.

The CDR3: CASSHRRDREFCEQYF. In nucleotides, the CDR3 is TGTGCCAGCAGCCACCGCCGGGACAGGGAATTTTGCGAGCAGTACTTC. V is TRBV21-1 and J is TRBJ2-7; the table's TRBD1 call for D was not verified on the DNA. TRBV21-1 is an annotated pseudogene. This CDR3 has 16 residues.

The sample holds one count of this clone. The genes are TRBV3-1 (or the pseudogene TRBV3-2) and TRBJ1-5; no clear D. Germline CDR1 reads LGHDT; CDR2 reads YNNKEL (reference sequence). CDR3 length: 14 residues. Trimming stripped 2 bases from V and 4 bases from J, with 9 bases between. CDR3 protein: CASSQMVGNQPQHF. The CDR3 DNA reads TGTGCCAGCAGCCAAATGGTCGGGAATCAGCCCCAGCATTTT.

V usage is TRBV20-1 and J usage is TRBJ1-2; no clear D gene. The length of the CDR3 is 11 residues. The germline CDR1 and CDR2 sequences are DFQATT and SNEGSKA (reference sequence). The CDR3 sequence: CSAGSNYGYTF. The CDR3 DNA sequence: TGCAGCGCGGGGTCCAACTATGGCTACACCTTC.